This T cell receptor beta chain was recovered during a study of blood T cell repertoires in COVID-19 (TCRdb year 2020). Context from the whole study: Samples from collaborators originated in the United States, Italy and Spain and spanned both the acute and convalescent phases of COVID-19. The prospective study material was composed of cDNA or gDNA derived from T cells, B-cell-depleted T cells, or PBMCs. Where available, HLA class I and class II types were obtained from metadata supplied by the sample provider rather than from assay-based typing. The samples were drawn from the first 160 participants of the ongoing ImmuneRACE study and from 950 to 1,500 subjects provided by 6 global collaborators. Deeply sampled blood TCRbeta repertoires from subjects exposed to, actively infected with, or recovered from COVID-19 were included in the dataset. A de-identified subject ID, COVID-19 status, age in years and sex were almost always included in the sample metadata. A freely available public database, intended as a resource for researchers studying the immune response to SARS-CoV-2, is where the repertoires were released. The full study reports these points: How much clinical and demographic metadata was included differed by source and by participant, and the metadata was provided uncurated.

Cut back by 1 base and 11 bases, the V and J ends lie 8 bases apart. The CDR3 runs 12 residues from the cysteine to the phenylalanine. The CDR3 DNA has 36 bases and is translated from base 1. Notes on this clone: This clone's antigen is unknown. It has no much larger one-base neighbor in the sample; base qualities were not kept. The same CDR3 also results from other DNA sequences found in this sample.

TCRbeta CDR3 regions were amplified from genomic DNA using the immunoSEQ Assay, a bias-controlled multiplex PCR. In the authors' own workflow: The number of nucleated cells in each sample was estimated by amplification of reference gene primers within the assay. To quantify the absolute abundance of each unique TCRbeta CDR3 rearrangement, sequence reads were collapsed and filtered. Productive Simpson clonality was computed per sample as the square root of Simpson's diversity index over productive rearrangements. TCRdb's version of the immuneACCESS table is confined to in-frame rearrangements and falls short of the full clone set. An unresolved V gene accounts for under half of the shortfall where checked; the remainder is of unknown origin. Clone size and the V and J calls come from that table; the DNA yielded D and trimming. In all, the sample holds about 350,000 clones, and about 91% of those were seen once. The ten largest make up approximately 10% of the sample.

At one collaborating source in Seattle, patients were enrolled during active infection and were followed longitudinally through the course of disease. The collaborating institutions used their own protocols to collect whole blood in K2EDTA tubes. For TCRbeta analysis, collaborators shipped samples in one of three forms: frozen whole blood, isolated PBMCs, or DNA extracted from either of those sample types. The TCR comes from a man aged 25-45 years with COVID-19, enrolled during active disease. The sample was peripheral blood. The rearranged chain carries TRBV12-3 or TRBV12-4 and TRBJ1-4, with the D gene not confidently named. CDR3 sequence: CASSLVARKLFF. The base sequence is TGTGCCAGCAGTTTAGTAGCGCGGAAACTGTTTTTT.